This TCR beta chain derives from a study of graft-versus-host responses after intestinal transplantation. The overall study: Grafts that recipients had were multivisceral, liver-intestinal, or isolated intestinal transplants.

Produced via immunoSEQ multiplex PCR; TCRdb's table is partial and in-frame only. The sample lists fewer than 20,000 clones, 95% seen once, with about 0.83% in the top ten. Whole-study results and caveats: Within the allografts of patients who had graft-donor T cell macrochimerism, graft-versus-host to host-versus-graft clonal ratios were high. HvG clone declines early post-transplant were associated with peak circulating GvH levels. Marrow from the recipient contained GvH clones, some of which had appeared first in ileum or blood.

Per the germline V gene, CDR1 is SGDLS and CDR2 is YYNGEE. V was trimmed by 3 bases and J by 7 bases, leaving 14 bases between them. The length of the CDR3 is 13 residues. For this clone: Its antigen remains unknown.

The receptor was isolated from a human patient who received an intestinal transplant, so some T cells may come from the graft donor. This specimen was PBMCs, taken 23 days after intestinal transplant. The chain employs TRBV9 and TRBJ2-7; D call uncertain. DNA of the CDR3: TGTGCCAGCAGCGCCGGACCGGTCTATGAGCAGTACTTC. Amino acid sequence: CASSAGPVYEQYF.